This T cell receptor beta chain derives from a study of cytomegalovirus exposure and HLA in healthy donors. Study results and caveats: In a later analysis, across HLA loci, associated TCR counts were highest for DRB1, lowest for HLA-C. A few CMV-associated chains were confirmed in vitro to be specific for CMV antigens. A later analysis linked a missense DCLRE1C variant to TCR beta V- and J-gene trimming.

Notes on this clone: Its antigen is undetermined.

This CDR3 spans 16 amino acids. CDR1 and CDR2 from the germline V gene are SGHRS and YFSETQ. Trimming left V 0 bases short and J 6 bases short, with 18 bases between. This PCR relied on a set of 60 Vbeta primers and 13 Jbeta primers. Using immunoSEQ multiplex PCR, the repertoire was profiled, and TCRdb retains in-frame clones only, with some absent. The sample includes 150,000 to 200,000 clones, more than 75% of them seen just once. Donors were nominally healthy when sampled, though unrecorded immune exposures were likely. Source material: PBMCs. The chain has TRBV5-1 and TRBJ1-2; D perhaps matches TRBD1 (6 bases). The receptor was isolated from a girl younger than two in good health and CMV-seronegative. The CDR3 loop is CASSLEAGVIIDGYTF. The CDR3, as DNA: TGCGCCAGCAGCTTGGAAGCAGGGGTGATTATTGATGGCTACACCTTC.